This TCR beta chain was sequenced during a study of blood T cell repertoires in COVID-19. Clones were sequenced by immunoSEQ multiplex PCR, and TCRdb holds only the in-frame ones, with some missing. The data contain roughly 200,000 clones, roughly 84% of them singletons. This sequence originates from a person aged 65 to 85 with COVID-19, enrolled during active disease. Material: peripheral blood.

The CDR3 bases are TGTGCCAGTAGTACGAGCTCCTATAATTCACCCCTCCACTTT. Its translation: CASSTSSYNSPLHF. The genes are TRBV19 and TRBJ1-6; D is uncertain. The length of the CDR3 is 14 residues. Germline assignment: CDR1 LNHDA and CDR2 SQIVND (reference sequence). Trimming took 4 bases from V and 0 from J, leaving 4 bases between them.